Following are 32 T cell receptor beta chains from one sample sequenced in a study of shared clonotypes between healthy human individuals. Libraries were prepared by immunoSEQ multiplex PCR; TCRdb keeps only in-frame clonotypes and omits some of them. The sample includes about 1 million clones, around 76% seen only once; the top ten take approximately 1.5%. Material: memory CD4+ T cells sorted from blood. Subset: CD45RA-negative fraction. Receptors were obtained from a man in his late teens or twenties in good health.

This sequence joins TRBV28 and TRBJ1-5; D gene unclear. Between the trimmed V and J ends, which lost 4 bases and 0 bases, there was a span of 10 bases. Germline-derived CDR1 and CDR2 are MDHEN and SYDVKM. The CDR3 totals 15 residues. The CDR3 loop is CASSSRSDSNQPQHF. The CDR3 region has the DNA TGTGCCAGCAGTTCAAGATCAGATAGCAATCAGCCCCAGCATTTT.

CDR3 bases: TGCGCCAGCAGCCCAATACCCCCCGAGATGGGGCGAACTGAAGCTTTCTTT. Translated, it gives CASSPIPPEMGRTEAFF. The gene calls are TRBV5-1 and TRBJ1-1; a weak D match, TRBD1 (5 bases). The germline gives CDR1 SGHRS, CDR2 YFSETQ. The CDR3 has 17 amino acids. Between the trimmed V and J ends, which lost 4 bases and 5 bases, there was a span of 24 bases.

In its sample, this clone was seen a few times. Within the sample, other DNA sequences also encode this same CDR3. The V call is TRBV10-3, the J call TRBJ1-5; D gene ambiguous. The germline V and J ends were trimmed by 0 bases and 4 bases, with 4 bases remaining between them. The germline V gene encodes CDR1 ENHRY and CDR2 SYGVKD. This CDR3 has 13 residues. The DNA for the CDR3 is TGTGCCATCAGTGAGTCGAGTAATCAGCCCCAGCATTTT. Protein: CAISESSNQPQHF.

This clone was seen more than once but under ten times. The chain joins TRBV6-4 to TRBJ1-3; no firm D call. This CDR3 comprises 16 residues. The V and J ends lost 1 base and 0 bases respectively, with 10 bases between them. The germline V gene has CDR1 MRHNA and CDR2 SNTAGT. The CDR3 nucleotides are TGTGCCAGCAGTGACTATGAGGATTCCTCTGGAAACACCATATATTTT. This translates into CASSDYEDSSGNTIYF.

The chain carries TRBV28 and TRBJ1-5; D is unresolved. Trimming stripped 8 bases from V and 0 bases from J, with 11 bases between. This CDR3 region has 14 residues. From germline, CDR1 is MDHEN and CDR2 SYDVKM. In DNA form, the CDR3 reads TGTGCCAGCGCGTCCCACTATAGCAATCAGCCCCAGCATTTT. Its translation: CASASHYSNQPQHF.

The V call is TRBV29-1, the J call TRBJ2-3, with D maybe TRBD2 (5 bases). Deletions cut 7 bases from V and 4 bases from J, with 21 bases between. This CDR3 comprises 15 residues. Germline CDR1 reads SQVTM; CDR2 reads ANQGSEA. CDR3: CSAAGSSRSPDTQYF. CDR3 nucleotides: TGCAGCGCCGCGGGTTCAAGTAGGTCGCCAGATACGCAGTATTTT.

V gene TRBV6-1 combines with J gene TRBJ1-1; maybe TRBD1 (6 bases). V lost 7 bases and J lost 1, with 10 bases in between. CDR1 and CDR2 from the germline V gene are MNHNS and SASEGT. This CDR3 contains 13 residues. CDR3 nucleotide sequence: TGTGCCAGCACAAAGACAGGGAACACTGAAGCTTTCTTT. Translating it yields CASTKTGNTEAFF.

A note on this clone: The sample carries other DNA sequences with the same CDR3. The chain couples TRBV6-5 to TRBJ2-3, with D maybe TRBD2 (6 bases). This CDR3 region has 15 residues. CDR1 and CDR2 from the germline V gene are MNHEY and SVGAGI. Between the trimmed V and J ends, which lost 0 bases and 0 bases, there was a span of 7 bases. Here the CDR3 DNA reads TGTGCCAGCAGTTACTCGCGGGGAAGCACAGATACGCAGTATTTT. Translation: CASSYSRGSTDTQYF.

CDR3 DNA: TGCGCCAGCAGCTTGGGACAGAAAGATGAAAAACTGTTTTTT. It encodes CASSLGQKDEKLFF. The chain joins TRBV5-1 to TRBJ1-4, with D maybe TRBD1 (5 bases). The germline gives CDR1 SGHRS, CDR2 YFSETQ. Trimming took off 0 bases at V and 6 bases at J, with 9 bases between the two ends. The CDR3 is 14 residues long.

The chain links TRBV7-6 to TRBJ2-1, with a weak D call TRBD2 (5 bases). The CDR3 totals 15 residues. V shed 2 bases and J shed 3 bases, with 11 bases lying between them. The germline V gene has CDR1 SGHVS and CDR2 FNYEAQ. The CDR3 region has the DNA TGTGCCAGCAGCTTAATCGGGGTTAACTACAATGAGCAGTTCTTC. Its translation: CASSLIGVNYNEQFF.

The chain links TRBV5-1 to TRBJ1-1; weak D call: TRBD1 (6 bases). Germline V gives CDR1 SGHRS, CDR2 YFSETQ. Trimming removed 4 bases at V and 1 base at J, with 14 bases between. The CDR3 covers 15 residues. The chain's CDR3 is CASSPWGQTNTEAFF. The DNA for the CDR3 is TGCGCCAGCAGCCCTTGGGGACAAACGAACACTGAAGCTTTCTTT. Full variable domain (missing parts from reference TRBV5-1 and TRBJ1-1): KAGVTQTPRYLIKTRGQQVTLSCSPISGHRSVSWYQQTPGQGLQFLFEYFSETQRNKGNFPGRFSGRQFSNSRSEMNVSTLELGDSALYLCASSPWGQTNTEAFFGQGTRLTVV.

This clone was recorded once. V gene TRBV2 combines with J gene TRBJ1-1, with no clear D. Between the trimmed V and J ends, which lost 4 bases and 1 base, there was a span of 10 bases. Germline values: CDR1 SNHLY, CDR2 FYNNEI. The CDR3 contains 14 residues. The CDR3 coding sequence is TGTGCCAGCAGTGTTGGGGAGCCGAACACTGAAGCTTTCTTT. Its protein is CASSVGEPNTEAFF.

This chain uses TRBV6-1 with TRBJ1-5; D remains ambiguous. The CDR3 loop spans 17 amino acids. With 3 bases removed from V and 0 bases from J, the gap between germline ends came to 15 bases. Germline V gene data show CDR1 as MNHNS and CDR2 as SASEGT. The DNA for the CDR3 is TGTGCCAGCAGTGACCATGTGGGGTTAGATAGCAATCAGCCCCAGCATTTT. It yields the protein CASSDHVGLDSNQPQHF.

This clone came up a few times. This rearrangement joins TRBV5-6 to TRBJ2-5, with D possibly being TRBD1 (6 bases). Germline V CDR1 and CDR2: SGHDT, YYEEEE. The CDR3 sequence is 12 residues long. Trimming shortened V by 2 bases and J by 4 bases, and 6 bases separated the two germline ends. The CDR3 spells CASSLQGETQYF. The DNA for the CDR3 is TGTGCCAGCAGCTTACAGGGAGAGACCCAGTACTTC.

The chain employs TRBV4-2 and TRBJ2-1; 7 nucleotides match TRBD2. Germline V gene lookup returns CDR1 LGHNA and CDR2 YNFKEQ. This CDR3 contains 16 residues. V was pared by 1 base and J by 7 bases, with 10 bases of the junction left unmatched. The CDR3 DNA is TGTGCCAGCAGCCAAGTTGCGGGGGACCTCGGGAATGAGCAGTTCTTC. Its translation: CASSQVAGDLGNEQFF.

The V and J genes are TRBV6-5 and TRBJ1-1, with 8 bases identical to TRBD1. Germline V lookup: CDR1 MNHEY, CDR2 SVGAGI. V lost 6 bases to trimming and J lost 7 bases; unmatched junction nucleotides: 4. The CDR3 extends over 12 amino acids. The CDR3 sequence is CASRSTGDEAFF. Written as DNA, the CDR3 is TGTGCCAGCAGATCGACAGGGGATGAAGCTTTCTTT.

This clone was picked up a small number of times. V and J are TRBV11-3 and TRBJ2-5; TRBD1 agrees at 7 bases. Germline V gene lookup returns CDR1 SGHNT and CDR2 YENEEA. CDR3 size: 16 residues. J gave up 5 bases and V 4 bases, and 13 bases lay outside the gene matches. The CDR3 loop is CASSSGEKGAKETQYF. The CDR3 nucleotides read TGTGCCAGCAGCTCCGGGGAAAAGGGGGCCAAGGAGACCCAGTACTTC.

The chain employs TRBV4-1 and TRBJ1-2, with D possibly matching TRBD1 (5 bases). The CDR3 contains 15 residues. The V end lost 1 base, the J end lost 0 bases, and 9 bases lay between the germline ends. The germline V gene encodes CDR1 MGHRA and CDR2 YSYEKL. In nucleotides, the CDR3 is TGCGCCAGCAGCCAAGGCGGGGGAACTAACTATGGCTACACCTTC. Protein product: CASSQGGGTNYGYTF.

The chain is built from TRBV7-3 and TRBJ2-2; D not resolved. Germline V gene lookup returns CDR1 SGHTA and CDR2 FQGTGA. Trimming took 5 bases from V and 0 from J, leaving 7 bases between them. CDR3 size: 14 residues. The CDR3 loop reads CASSRFPNTGELFF. The DNA of the CDR3 is TGTGCCAGCAGCCGATTCCCGAACACCGGGGAGCTGTTTTTT.

V gene TRBV6-4 combines with J gene TRBJ2-3, with 9 bases fitting TRBD2. This CDR3 has 14 amino acids. Unmatched junction bases numbered 5, after V lost 8 bases and J lost 2 bases. The germline gives CDR1 MRHNA, CDR2 SNTAGT. The chain's CDR3 is CASGSGGTTDTQYF. In nucleotides, the CDR3 is TGTGCCAGCGGTAGCGGGGGAACCACAGATACGCAGTATTTT.

A note on this clone: A much more abundant neighbour one base away suggests this may be a read error. The rearrangement uses TRBV5-1 and TRBJ2-3, with D perhaps TRBD1 or TRBD2 (5 bases each). Germline CDR1 is SGHRS and CDR2 is YFSETQ. With 3 bases removed from V and 2 bases from J, the gap between germline ends came to 19 bases. The CDR3 loop spans 17 amino acids. Here the CDR3 reads CASSSQSSRAVTDTQYF. Here the CDR3 DNA reads TGCGCCAGCAGCTCTCAATCTAGCAGGGCCGTCACAGATACGCAGTATTTT.

The V call is TRBV7-2, the J call TRBJ2-1; D ambiguous. The CDR3 is 14 residues long. The V gene lost 1 base and the J gene lost 14 bases, with 18 bases spanning the gap. CDR1 is SGHTA and CDR2 is FQGNSA in the germline V gene. This CDR3 reads CASSLGHMRQGKFF. CDR3 DNA sequence: TGTGCCAGCAGCTTAGGTCATATGCGACAAGGGAAGTTCTTC.

The chain has TRBV19 and TRBJ1-1, with D hard to call. Germline V gene lookup returns CDR1 LNHDA and CDR2 SQIVND (reference sequence). The CDR3 consists of 15 residues. V was cut by 5 bases and J by 5 bases, with 18 bases left in between. Here the CDR3 DNA reads TGTGCCAGTAGTGCCCCGCCGGTGGGGAGGACTGAAGCTTTCTTT. Residues: CASSAPPVGRTEAFF.

The chain uses TRBV30 and TRBJ1-1; 8 bases are a match to TRBD1. Trimming took 5 bases from V and 5 from J; bases not matched to a gene: 4. Germline-derived CDR1 and CDR2 are GTSNPN and SVGIG (reference sequence). The CDR3 runs to 12 residues. CDR3 sequence (DNA): TGTGCCTGGGGACAGGGAGGGACTGAAGCTTTCTTT. This gives the protein CAWGQGGTEAFF.

This clone has just a few counts. J is TRBJ1-2 and V is TRBV5-8; D uncertain. Germline values: CDR1 SGHTS, CDR2 YDEGEE. There are 10 residues in the CDR3. V lost 2 bases to trimming and J lost 10 bases, with 6 bases between them. CDR3 sequence reads: CASSLFDYTF. CDR3 bases: TGTGCCAGCAGCTTATTTGACTACACCTTC.

The gene calls are TRBV28 and TRBJ1-2; D is perhaps TRBD1 (5 bases). Between the trimmed V and J ends, which lost 7 bases and 6 bases, there was a span of 18 bases. CDR1 and CDR2 from the germline V gene are MDHEN and SYDVKM. This CDR3 is built from 14 residues. Written as DNA, the CDR3 is TGTGCCAGCACCCAGCCGGGGCGGATGGATGGCTACACCTTC. Translated, it gives CASTQPGRMDGYTF.

The chain employs TRBV9 and TRBJ2-5; 7 bases line up with TRBD2. Germline loops: CDR1 SGDLS, CDR2 YYNGEE. The CDR3 length is 18 residues. The J segment lost 0 bases and the V segment lost 0 bases, leaving 11 bases of the junction unmatched. CDR3 nucleotides: TGTGCCAGCAGCGTAGGAACGGGGCTAGCGGTGTACCAAGAGACCCAGTACTTC. Encoded protein: CASSVGTGLAVYQETQYF. The complete variable domain, with remaining parts taken from reference TRBV9 and TRBJ2-5, reads DSGVTQTPKHLITATGQRVTLRCSPRSGDLSVYWYQQSLDQGLQFLIQYYNGEERAKGNILERFSAQQFPDLHSELNLSSLELGDSALYFCASSVGTGLAVYQETQYFGPGTRLLVL.

V usage is TRBV5-1 and J usage is TRBJ1-1; 9 bases map to TRBD1. Losses at the gene ends were 3 bases for V and 0 bases for J; bases not matched to a gene: 3. This CDR3 contains 15 residues. The V gene's germline CDR1 is SGHRS and CDR2 YFSETQ. The CDR3 DNA is TGCGCCAGCAGCTCGGGACAGGGAATGAACACTGAAGCTTTCTTT. Translation: CASSSGQGMNTEAFF.

This clone was counted only a few times. The V call is TRBV9, the J call TRBJ1-1; D possibly corresponds to TRBD1 (5 bases). Trimming took 3 bases from V and 1 from J, leaving 16 bases between them. The length of the CDR3 is 16 residues. Looked up from germline, CDR1 is SGDLS and CDR2 is YYNGEE. The CDR3 region is CASSAPGLVQNTEAFF. The CDR3 DNA follows: TGTGCCAGCAGCGCCCCAGGGTTGGTCCAGAACACTGAAGCTTTCTTT.

The rearrangement uses TRBV11-2 and TRBJ1-1, with 7 bases identical to TRBD1. The CDR3 sequence is 13 residues long. Looked up from germline, CDR1 is SGHAT and CDR2 is FQNNGV. V lost 2 bases to trimming and J lost 4 bases; unmatched junction nucleotides: 1. The CDR3 DNA reads as TGTGCCAGCAGCTTAACAGGGGCCACTGAAGCTTTCTTT. It codes for CASSLTGATEAFF. The complete variable domain, with remaining parts taken from reference TRBV11-2 and TRBJ1-1, reads EAGVAQSPRYKIIEKRQSVAFWCNPISGHATLYWYQQILGQGPKLLIQFQNNGVVDDSQLPKDRFSAERLKGVDSTLKIQPAKLEDSAVYLCASSLTGATEAFFGQGTRLTVV.

The V call is TRBV9, the J call TRBJ1-2; D gene ambiguous. This CDR3 region has 15 residues. Trimming pared 0 bases from V and 8 bases from J, leaving 17 bases between. From germline, CDR1 is SGDLS and CDR2 YYNGEE. The CDR3 sequence is CASSVDSGGSFGYTF. The CDR3 nucleotides are TGTGCCAGCAGCGTAGATTCGGGAGGCTCATTCGGCTACACCTTC. The whole variable domain, filled in from reference TRBV9 and TRBJ1-2, reads DSGVTQTPKHLITATGQRVTLRCSPRSGDLSVYWYQQSLDQGLQFLIQYYNGEERAKGNILERFSAQQFPDLHSELNLSSLELGDSALYFCASSVDSGGSFGYTFGSGTRLTVV.

V is TRBV27 and J is TRBJ1-1, with a possible D match to TRBD1 (5 bases). Trimming removed 5 bases from V and 4 bases from J, with 11 bases in between. In germline, CDR1 is MNHEY, CDR2 SMNVEV (reference sequence). The CDR3 spans 13 residues. The CDR3 DNA is TGTGCCAGCAGTCTTACGAGGGGCACTGAAGCTTTCTTT. Protein sequence: CASSLTRGTEAFF.